These T cell receptor beta chains were read from a single sample in a study of cytomegalovirus exposure and HLA in healthy donors. Profiling relied on immunoSEQ multiplex PCR, and the TCRdb table lists in-frame clones only, not all of them. The table has roughly 250,000 clones, 84% seen once; the top ten hold roughly 2%. Sequenced: PBMCs. The receptors here all came from a woman between 40 and 55 years old in good health and CMV-seropositive. Both conserved end residues are part of each CDR3. A D gene is named only where the DNA matches it firmly. Clone sizes are given selectively: once, few, many, or a class where the clone is expanded.

d_call	v_call	j_call	clone_size	cdr3_aa	cdr3_nt
TRBD2	TRBV30	TRBJ2-7	once	CAWSYGTSGSEQYF	TGTGCCTGGAGTTATGGGACTAGCGGGAGCGAGCAGTACTTC
TRBD2	TRBV7-3	TRBJ2-7	-	CASSSGRGLADEQYF	TGTGCCAGCAGTAGCGGTCGGGGACTAGCGGATGAGCAGTACTTC
-	TRBV19	TRBJ2-3	-	CASSILDRGSTDTQYF	TGTGCCAGTAGTATTTTGGACAGAGGGAGCACAGATACGCAGTATTTT
-	TRBV7-9	TRBJ2-5	-	CASGRVEETQYF	TGTGCCAGCGGCAGGGTGGAAGAGACCCAGTACTTC
TRBD2	TRBV9	TRBJ2-1	few	CASSAGLAGGPVYNEQFF	TGTGCCAGCAGCGCAGGACTAGCGGGAGGGCCAGTCTACAATGAGCAGTTCTTC
TRBD1	TRBV25-1	TRBJ1-2	-	CASGLDRVGYTF	TGTGCCAGCGGTCTTGACAGGGTTGGCTACACCTTC
-	TRBV30	TRBJ2-7	-	CAWSVPGVEQYF	TGTGCCTGGAGTGTCCCGGGGGTCGAGCAGTACTTC
TRBD1	TRBV28	TRBJ2-3	-	CASSPPGTGSTDTQYF	TGTGCCAGCAGTCCCCCTGGGACAGGGAGCACAGATACGCAGTATTTT
TRBD1	TRBV7-2	TRBJ1-3	-	CASSLGTGAGNTIYF	TGTGCCAGCAGCTTAGGGACAGGGGCTGGAAACACCATATATTTT
-	TRBV30	TRBJ2-4	-	CAWSVGAVGGGRYF	TGTGCCTGGAGTGTAGGGGCCGTAGGGGGGGGGAGGTACTTC
-	TRBV4-1	TRBJ1-1	-	CASSQEQLNTEAFF	TGCGCCAGCAGCCAAGAACAGCTGAACACTGAAGCTTTCTTT
-	TRBV28	TRBJ1-5	-	CASSLWDIGNQPQHF	TGTGCCAGCAGTTTGTGGGACATCGGCAATCAGCCCCAGCATTTT
TRBD1	TRBV7-9	TRBJ1-1	-	CASSLAGTGLNTEAFF	TGTGCCAGCAGCTTAGCCGGGACAGGGTTGAACACTGAAGCTTTCTTT
-	TRBV7-9	TRBJ2-5	once	CASSWDTQETQYF	TGTGCCAGCAGCTGGGACACTCAAGAGACCCAGTACTTC
TRBD2	TRBV19	TRBJ2-4	-	CASKYGASGRAKNIQYF	TGTGCCAGTAAGTACGGGGCTAGCGGGAGAGCCAAAAACATTCAGTACTTC
-	TRBV6-5	TRBJ1-1	-	CASSYNMNTEAFF	TGTGCCAGCAGTTACAACATGAACACTGAAGCTTTCTTT
-	TRBV30	TRBJ2-1	few	CAWSVSDEQFF	TGTGCCTGGAGTGTATCTGATGAGCAGTTCTTC
TRBD2	TRBV5-5	TRBJ2-2	-	CASSGGLAANTGELFF	TGTGCCAGCAGCGGCGGACTAGCGGCGAACACCGGGGAGCTGTTTTTT